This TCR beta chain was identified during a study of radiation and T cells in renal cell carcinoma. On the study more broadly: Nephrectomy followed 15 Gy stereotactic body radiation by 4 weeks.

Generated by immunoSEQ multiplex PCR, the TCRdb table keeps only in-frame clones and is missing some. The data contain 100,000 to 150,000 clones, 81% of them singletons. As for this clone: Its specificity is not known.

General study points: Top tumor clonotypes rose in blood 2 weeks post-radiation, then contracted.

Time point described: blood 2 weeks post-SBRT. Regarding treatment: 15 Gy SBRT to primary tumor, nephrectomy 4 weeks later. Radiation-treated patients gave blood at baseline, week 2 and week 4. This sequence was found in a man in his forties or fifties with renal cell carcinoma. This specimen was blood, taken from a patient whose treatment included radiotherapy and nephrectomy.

The CDR3 spells CASSYRQGARDTQYF. The DNA of the CDR3 is TGTGCCAGCAGTTACCGTCAGGGGGCTCGGGATACGCAGTATTTT. V usage is TRBV6-5 and J usage is TRBJ2-3; 8 nucleotides align to TRBD1. Germline trimming cut 2 bases from V and 6 bases from J; bases unmatched to any gene: 7. The CDR3 sequence is 15 residues long. CDR1 is MNHEY and CDR2 is SVGAGI in the germline V gene.